These 2 T cell receptor beta chains came from one sample sequenced in a study of blood T cell repertoires in COVID-19. TCRdb's table, derived via immunoSEQ multiplex PCR, lists solely in-frame clones and lacks some. Of about 39,000 clones listed, 91% are singletons. Input material: peripheral blood. The receptors come from a man over 45 with active COVID-19.

DNA of the CDR3: TGCGCCAGCAGCTTGGAGGGAGGCGAGCAGTACTTC. Protein: CASSLEGGEQYF. The chain uses TRBV5-1 and TRBJ2-7; a weak D match, TRBD2 (6 bases). Germline V gene lookup returns CDR1 SGHRS and CDR2 YFSETQ. The CDR3 covers 12 residues. Trimming removed 0 bases from V and 6 bases from J, with 7 bases in between.

The chain links TRBV13 to TRBJ2-5; TRBD1 agrees at 9 bases. The CDR3 runs to 16 residues. From germline, CDR1 is PRHDT and CDR2 FYEKMQ (reference sequence). V lost 0 bases and J lost 4; bases outside the gene matches: 6. CDR3 sequence reads: CASSLGLWGQGETQYF. In nucleotides, the CDR3 is TGTGCCAGCAGCTTAGGCCTATGGGGACAGGGAGAGACCCAGTACTTC.